This T cell receptor (beta chain) was recovered during a study of sequential checkpoint blockade in melanoma. The protocol was immunoSEQ multiplex PCR, while the TCRdb copy is restricted to in-frame clones and leaves out a portion. This table holds some 5,100 clones, 75% found once. The treatment denotes: randomized to nivolumab then ipilimumab (arm A) or the reverse (arm B). From thawed PBMCs, live CD3+CD8+ cells negative for CD19 and CD56 were sorted. This clonotype originated in a human patient with melanoma. Some clones in this sample may be carry-over from other donors' samples. This specimen consisted of CD8+ T cells sorted from blood (inferred from file names), obtained from a patient given nivolumab and ipilimumab in sequence.

The CDR3 reads CASSATGTSTGELFF. The CDR3 nucleotides are TGTGCCAGCAGCGCCACAGGGACCTCCACCGGGGAGCTGTTTTTT. The chain joins TRBV7-9 to TRBJ2-2; possibly TRBD1 for D (6 bases). V was shortened by 5 bases and J by 4 bases, with 14 bases between the two germline ends. The germline CDR1 and CDR2 sequences are SEHNR and FQNEAQ (reference sequence). The CDR3 totals 15 residues.